A single sample is the source of the 27 T cell receptor beta chains below, sequenced in a study of cytomegalovirus exposure and HLA in healthy donors. The study ran its PCR with 60 Vbeta and 13 Jbeta primers. Generated by immunoSEQ multiplex PCR, the TCRdb table keeps only in-frame clones and is missing some. The sample records roughly 86,000 clones, roughly 73% being singletons. The specimen was PBMCs. The receptors were gathered from a man in his fifties or sixties in good health and CMV-seropositive.

The genes are TRBV7-3 and TRBJ2-7; D might be TRBD2 (5 bases). Trimming shortened V by 5 bases and J by 1 base, and 18 bases separated the two germline ends. CDR3 length equals 16 residues. The germline gives CDR1 SGHTA, CDR2 FQGTGA. The chain's CDR3 is CASSLRFGVISYEQYF. In DNA, the CDR3 is TGTGCCAGCAGCCTTAGGTTCGGGGTAATATCCTACGAGCAGTACTTC.

In its sample, this clone was seen once. The chain employs TRBV5-1 and TRBJ1-1; 7 positions match TRBD1. CDR1 and CDR2 (germline): SGHRS, YFSETQ. V lost 0 bases to trimming and J lost 2 bases; unmatched junction nucleotides: 4. This CDR3 comprises 15 residues. The CDR3 region is CASSLADRSNTEAFF. As DNA, the CDR3 is TGCGCCAGCAGCTTGGCGGACAGGTCAAACACTGAAGCTTTCTTT.

Written as DNA, the CDR3 is TGTGCCAGCAGTTCCGGGACAGATAATTCACCCCTCCACTTT. Its protein product is CASSSGTDNSPLHF. The chain couples TRBV9 to TRBJ1-6; 7 positions match TRBD1. After removal of 5 bases from V and 5 bases from J, the junction contained 4 bases not matched to a gene. Per germline, CDR1 SGDLS and CDR2 YYNGEE. This CDR3 contains 14 residues.

The rearrangement links TRBV4-3 to TRBJ2-1; 8 positions agree with TRBD1. Germline assignment: CDR1 LGHNA and CDR2 YSLEER. There are 16 residues in the CDR3. J lost 9 bases, V lost 0 bases, and 10 bases had no gene match. As DNA, the CDR3 is TGCGCCAGCAGCCAAGATCTCCAGGGGGCGCGTTCTGAGCAGTTCTTC. This encodes CASSQDLQGARSEQFF.

This clone was counted between two and nine times. The chain couples TRBV5-1 to TRBJ1-2; unclear D gene. CDR3 size: 13 residues. Germline CDR1 reads SGHRS; CDR2 reads YFSETQ. The V gene lost 6 bases and the J gene lost 0 bases, with 9 bases spanning the gap. The CDR3 loop is CASNSLSNYGYTF. The DNA for the CDR3 is TGCGCCAGCAATAGCCTGTCTAACTATGGCTACACCTTC.

V usage is TRBV2 and J usage is TRBJ2-5; TRBD2 is a possible D gene (5 bases). V lost 6 bases to trimming and J lost 4 bases, with 12 bases between them. The CDR3 is made up of 13 amino acids. The V gene's germline CDR1 is SNHLY and CDR2 FYNNEI. The CDR3 DNA reads TGTGCCAGCAGCCCCTCGGGGTCAGAGACCCAGTACTTC. Amino acid sequence: CASSPSGSETQYF.

This clone was counted only a few times. This chain joins TRBV4-3 and TRBJ2-7; 8 bases align to TRBD1. Germline loops: CDR1 LGHNA, CDR2 YSLEER. The CDR3 length is 17 residues. V gave up 0 bases and J gave up 4 bases; unmatched junction bases: 11. The CDR3 bases are TGCGCCAGCAGCCAAGAGGGCGGAGCAGGGGGCTTATACGAGCAGTACTTC. Its protein is CASSQEGGAGGLYEQYF.

Worth noting for this clone: One end of the junction is discordant with germline, which a read error may explain. The chain employs TRBV29-1 and TRBJ1-2; 9 positions agree with TRBD1. This CDR3 is built from 12 residues. Germline CDR1 SQVTM, CDR2 ANQGSEA. The CDR3 spells CSVWTGEYGYPF. The CDR3 DNA follows: TGCAGCGTTTGGACAGGGGAGTATGGCTACCCCTTC. Combining the CDR3 with reference TRBV29-1 and TRBJ1-2 gives the whole variable domain SAVISQKPSRDICQRGTSLTIQCQVDSQVTMMFWYRQQPGQSLTLIATANQGSEATYESGFVIDKFPISRPNLTFSTLTVSNMSPEDSSIYLCSVWTGEYGYPFGSGTRLTVV.

This clone was seen only once. The chain combines TRBV6-1 with TRBJ1-6; tentative D call: TRBD1 (6 bases). The CDR3 extends over 14 amino acids. The V and J ends lost 6 bases and 7 bases respectively, with 13 bases between them. Germline V gene lookup returns CDR1 MNHNS and CDR2 SASEGT. CDR3 protein: CASSATGYNSPLHF. The CDR3 nucleotides are TGTGCCAGCAGCGCTACAGGGTACAATTCACCCCTCCACTTT.

The chain uses TRBV5-1 and TRBJ1-1; TRBD1 matches at 10 bases. CDR3 length: 16 residues. Germline V lookup: CDR1 SGHRS, CDR2 YFSETQ. V was pared by 2 bases and J by 1 base, with 5 bases of the junction left unmatched. The CDR3 nucleotides are TGCGCCAGCAGCTTAGGACAGGGGGACAAGAACACTGAAGCTTTCTTT. It yields the protein CASSLGQGDKNTEAFF.

The gene calls are TRBV6-6 and TRBJ2-3, with TRBD2 as a possible D gene (5 bases). Trimming cost V 7 bases and J 8 bases, with 13 bases left between them. Germline V CDR1 and CDR2: MNHNY, SVGAGI (reference sequence). The CDR3 has 12 amino acids. The CDR3 DNA reads as TGTGCCAGCACCAACGGGGTGGGTACGCAGTATTTT. It specifies CASTNGVGTQYF.

The rearrangement joins TRBV7-9 to TRBJ2-7, with 8 positions matching TRBD1. J was trimmed by 2 bases and V by 2 bases; bases with no gene match: 5. The CDR3 consists of 15 residues. Germline V CDR1 and CDR2: SEHNR, FQNEAQ (reference sequence). The CDR3 here is CASSLKQGGTYEQYF. For the CDR3, the DNA is TGTGCCAGCAGCTTAAAACAGGGGGGCACCTACGAGCAGTACTTC.

The chain employs TRBV7-9 and TRBJ2-7; D might be TRBD1 (5 bases). Trimming stripped 5 bases from V and 0 bases from J, with 8 bases between. CDR3 length: 13 residues. CDR1 and CDR2 (germline): SEHNR, FQNEAQ (reference sequence). The CDR3 protein is CASSPGNSYEQYF. CDR3 coding DNA: TGTGCCAGCAGCCCAGGGAACTCCTACGAGCAGTACTTC.

The J gene is TRBJ1-4, the V gene TRBV7-9; D is possibly TRBD1 (5 bases). V lost 5 bases to trimming and J lost 7 bases, with 11 bases between them. CDR1 and CDR2 from the germline V gene are SEHNR and FQNEAQ (reference sequence). The CDR3 totals 13 residues. CDR3 bases: TGTGCCAGCAGCATGGGGACTTCTGAAAAACTGTTTTTT. This translates into CASSMGTSEKLFF. The full variable domain, in which reference TRBV7-9 and TRBJ1-4 provide the parts outside the CDR3, is DTGVSQNPRHKITKRGQNVTFRCDPISEHNRLYWYRQTLGQGPEFLTYFQNEAQLEKSRLLSDRFSAERPKGSFSTLEIQRTEQGDSAMYLCASSMGTSEKLFFGSGTQLSVL.

The chain couples TRBV9 to TRBJ1-2; D remains ambiguous. The V end lost 6 bases, the J end lost 1 base, and 10 bases lay between the germline ends. The CDR3 is 13 amino acids. The V gene's germline CDR1 is SGDLS and CDR2 YYNGEE. CDR3 loop: CASNPSGNYGYTF. The CDR3 DNA is TGTGCCAGCAACCCCTCGGGTAACTATGGCTACACCTTC.

This clone has a handful of counts. The chain uses TRBV6-5 and TRBJ1-1; no reliable D call. This CDR3 spans 13 amino acids. V shed 4 bases and J shed 5 bases, with 11 bases lying between them. Germline CDR1 reads MNHEY; CDR2 reads SVGAGI. The CDR3 DNA is TGTGCCAGCAGTTGGTTTAGTTATACTGAAGCTTTCTTT. As protein: CASSWFSYTEAFF.

This clone was picked up one time. The chain uses TRBV6-4 and TRBJ1-2, with D perhaps TRBD1 (5 bases). The CDR3 is made up of 13 amino acids. CDR1 is MRHNA and CDR2 is SNTAGT in the germline V gene. V was shortened by 0 bases and J by 8 bases, with 10 bases between the two germline ends. CDR3: CASSDSQGGGYTF. For the CDR3, the DNA is TGTGCCAGCAGTGACTCGCAGGGAGGCGGCTACACCTTC.

The chain links TRBV7-2 to TRBJ2-3, with D possibly TRBD2 on 6 matching bases. V shed 3 bases and J shed 2 bases, with 12 bases lying between them. The CDR3 consists of 15 residues. The germline CDR1 and CDR2 sequences are SGHTA and FQGNSA. CDR3 bases: TGTGCCAGCAGCTTCCGCGGGGTTCTCACAGATACGCAGTATTTT. Amino acids: CASSFRGVLTDTQYF.

The chain couples TRBV10-3 to TRBJ2-3; TRBD2 matches 14 bases. Trimming cost V 10 bases and J 1 base; bases outside gene matches: 10. This CDR3 region has 17 residues. Germline V lookup: CDR1 ENHRY, CDR2 SYGVKD. CDR3: CATKTSGGGLGTDTQYF. CDR3 nucleotide sequence: TGTGCCACCAAGACTAGCGGGGGGGGTCTCGGCACAGATACGCAGTATTTT.

V is TRBV30 and J is TRBJ2-2; 8 bases match TRBD2. The CDR3 has 14 amino acids. V lost 8 bases and J lost 3; bases outside the gene matches: 8. The germline CDR1 and CDR2 sequences are GTSNPN and SVGIG (reference sequence). The CDR3 DNA reads TGTGCCGGGGCGGGGGGTTTTTACACCGGGGAGCTGTTTTTT. Translated, it gives CAGAGGFYTGELFF.

The chain couples TRBV12-5 to TRBJ2-3; 9 bases align to TRBD1. This CDR3 spans 15 amino acids. V was pared by 5 bases and J by 3 bases, with 6 bases of the junction left unmatched. From germline, CDR1 is LGHNT and CDR2 FRNRAP. The CDR3 sequence is CASGPNRGRTDTQYF. CDR3 coding DNA: TGTGCTAGTGGTCCTAACAGGGGGCGAACAGATACGCAGTATTTT.

This clone appeared once. The CDR3 protein is CASSLVPGLAQETQYF. The CDR3 nucleotides read TGTGCCAGCAGCTTAGTTCCCGGACTAGCGCAAGAGACCCAGTACTTC. This chain connects TRBV7-2 to TRBJ2-5, with 9 bases fitting TRBD2. V gave up 1 base and J gave up 2 bases; unmatched junction bases: 5. Germline assignment: CDR1 SGHTA and CDR2 FQGNSA. The CDR3 spans 16 residues.

This clone has just a few counts. The V call is TRBV19, the J call TRBJ1-5, with D hard to call. Trimming cost V 4 bases and J 4 bases, with 17 bases left between them. CDR1 and CDR2 from the germline V gene are LNHDA and SQIVND (reference sequence). The CDR3 is made up of 16 amino acids. The CDR3: CASSTLLFDGNQPQHF. CDR3 nucleotides: TGTGCCAGTAGTACCCTACTCTTCGACGGGAATCAGCCCCAGCATTTT.

This clone has only a few counts. This sequence joins TRBV27 and TRBJ2-1; TRBD1 matches 7 bases. Losses at the gene ends were 5 bases for V and 12 bases for J; bases not matched to a gene: 13. CDR1 MNHEY and CDR2 SMNVEV come from the germline V gene (reference sequence). The CDR3 is 14 residues long. CDR3 loop: CASSPGQSPNWQFF. CDR3 DNA sequence: TGTGCCAGCAGTCCGGGACAGAGTCCGAATTGGCAGTTCTTC.

The chain carries TRBV27 and TRBJ1-2; D remains unclear. V lost 3 bases, J lost 4 bases, and 9 bases lay in between. Germline loops: CDR1 MNHEY, CDR2 SMNVEV (reference sequence). The CDR3 spans 13 residues. DNA of the CDR3: TGTGCCAGCAGTTTCAATTTACTCTATGGCTACACCTTC. This encodes CASSFNLLYGYTF.

V usage is TRBV19 and J usage is TRBJ2-3, with D perhaps matching TRBD1 (5 bases). CDR1 and CDR2 (germline): LNHDA, SQIVND (reference sequence). Trimming removed 5 bases at V and 5 bases at J, with 17 bases between. CDR3 length: 15 amino acids. Here the CDR3 reads CASSETGLVLDTQYF. The CDR3 nucleotides are TGTGCCAGTAGTGAAACAGGTCTAGTCTTAGATACGCAGTATTTT.

The V call is TRBV6-5, the J call TRBJ1-1, with D unclear. V dropped 0 bases and J dropped 1 base, with 12 bases sitting between them. The CDR3 runs 16 residues. Germline CDR1 and CDR2: MNHEY and SVGAGI. Here the CDR3 reads CASSYSKRRGNTEAFF. DNA for the CDR3: TGTGCCAGCAGTTACTCGAAGCGTCGAGGGAACACTGAAGCTTTCTTT.